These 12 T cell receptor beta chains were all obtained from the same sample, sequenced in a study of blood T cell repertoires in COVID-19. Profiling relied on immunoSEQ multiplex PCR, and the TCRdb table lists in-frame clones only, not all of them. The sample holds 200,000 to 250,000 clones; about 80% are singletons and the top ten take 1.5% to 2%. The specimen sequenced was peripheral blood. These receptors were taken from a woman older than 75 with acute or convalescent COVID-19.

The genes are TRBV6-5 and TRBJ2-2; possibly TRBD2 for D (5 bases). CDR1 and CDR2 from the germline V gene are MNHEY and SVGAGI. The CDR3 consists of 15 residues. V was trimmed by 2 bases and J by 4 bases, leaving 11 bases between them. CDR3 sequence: CASSYEGARTGELFF. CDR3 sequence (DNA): TGTGCCAGCAGTTACGAGGGAGCGCGCACCGGGGAGCTGTTTTTT.

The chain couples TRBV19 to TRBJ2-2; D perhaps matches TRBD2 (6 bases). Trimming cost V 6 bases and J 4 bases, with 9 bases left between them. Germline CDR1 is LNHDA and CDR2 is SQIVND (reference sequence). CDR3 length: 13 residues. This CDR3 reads CASRRGATGELFF. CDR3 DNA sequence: TGTGCCAGTAGGCGGGGAGCCACCGGGGAGCTGTTTTTT. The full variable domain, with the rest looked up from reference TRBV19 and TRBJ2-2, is DGGITQSPKYLFRKEGQNVTLSCEQNLNHDAMYWYRQDPGQGLRLIYYSQIVNDFQKGDIAEGYSVSREKKESFPLTVTSAQKNPTAFYLCASRRGATGELFFGEGSRLTVL.

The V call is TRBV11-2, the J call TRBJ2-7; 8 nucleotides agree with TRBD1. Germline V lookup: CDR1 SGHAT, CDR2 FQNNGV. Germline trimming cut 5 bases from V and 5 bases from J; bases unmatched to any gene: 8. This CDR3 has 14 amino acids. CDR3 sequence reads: CASSTKQGEDEQYF. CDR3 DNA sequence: TGTGCCAGCAGCACAAAACAGGGGGAGGACGAGCAGTACTTC.

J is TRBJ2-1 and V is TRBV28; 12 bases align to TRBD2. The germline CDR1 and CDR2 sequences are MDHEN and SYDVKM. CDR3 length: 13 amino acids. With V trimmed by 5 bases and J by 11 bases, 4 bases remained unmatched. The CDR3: CASSQLAGGKQFF. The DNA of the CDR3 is TGTGCCAGCAGTCAACTAGCGGGAGGTAAGCAGTTCTTC.

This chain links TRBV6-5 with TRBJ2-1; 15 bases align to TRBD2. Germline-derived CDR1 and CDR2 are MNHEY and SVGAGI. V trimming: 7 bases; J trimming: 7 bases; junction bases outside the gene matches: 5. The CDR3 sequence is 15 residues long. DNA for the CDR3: TGTGCCAGCAAAGGACTAGCGGGGGGGGATAATGAGCAGTTCTTC. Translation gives CASKGLAGGDNEQFF.

Written as DNA, the CDR3 is TGTGCCAGCAGCTCCCGGGACAGGGGTCACACCTTC. Residues: CASSSRDRGHTF. V is TRBV3-1 (or the pseudogene TRBV3-2) and J is TRBJ1-2, with 10 positions matching TRBD1. The germline V gene encodes CDR1 LGHDT and CDR2 YNNKEL (reference sequence). CDR3 size: 12 residues. V gave up 5 bases and J gave up 12 bases; unmatched junction bases: 6.

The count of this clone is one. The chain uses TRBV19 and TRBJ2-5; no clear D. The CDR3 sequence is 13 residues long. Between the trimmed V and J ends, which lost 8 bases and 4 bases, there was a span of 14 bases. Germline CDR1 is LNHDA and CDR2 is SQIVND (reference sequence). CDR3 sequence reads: CASSPSRGETQYF. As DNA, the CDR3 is TGTGCCAGTTCGCCCTCCAGAGGAGAGACCCAGTACTTC.

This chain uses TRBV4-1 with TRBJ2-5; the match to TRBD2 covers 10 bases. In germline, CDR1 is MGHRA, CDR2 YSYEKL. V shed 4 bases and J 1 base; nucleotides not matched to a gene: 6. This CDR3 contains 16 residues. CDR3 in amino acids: CASSPRLAGAQETQYF. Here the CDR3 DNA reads TGCGCCAGCAGCCCTCGACTAGCGGGCGCCCAAGAGACCCAGTACTTC.

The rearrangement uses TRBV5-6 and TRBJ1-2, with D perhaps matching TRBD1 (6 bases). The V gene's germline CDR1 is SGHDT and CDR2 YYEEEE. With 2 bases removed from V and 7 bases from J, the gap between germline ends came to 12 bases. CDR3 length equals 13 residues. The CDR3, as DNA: TGTGCCAGCAGCTTCCCAGGGGCCGCTGGCTACACCTTC. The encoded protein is CASSFPGAAGYTF.

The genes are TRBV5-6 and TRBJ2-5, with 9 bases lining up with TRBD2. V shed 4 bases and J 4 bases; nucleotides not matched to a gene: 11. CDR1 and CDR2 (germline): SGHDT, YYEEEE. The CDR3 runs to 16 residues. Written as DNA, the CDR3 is TGTGCCAGCAGCCCGGAGGGCAGACTAGCGGCAGAGACCCAGTACTTC. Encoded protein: CASSPEGRLAAETQYF.

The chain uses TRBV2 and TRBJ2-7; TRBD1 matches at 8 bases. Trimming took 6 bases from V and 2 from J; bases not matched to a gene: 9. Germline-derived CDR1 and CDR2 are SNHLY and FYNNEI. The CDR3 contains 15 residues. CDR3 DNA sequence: TGTGCCAGCAGCCCCGGGACAGGCTATACCTACGAGCAGTACTTC. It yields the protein CASSPGTGYTYEQYF.

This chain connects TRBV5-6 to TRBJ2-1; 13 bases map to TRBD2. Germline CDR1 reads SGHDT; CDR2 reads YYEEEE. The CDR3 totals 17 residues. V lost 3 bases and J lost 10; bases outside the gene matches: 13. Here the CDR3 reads CASSSPPGTSGDGEQFF. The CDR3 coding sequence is TGTGCCAGCAGCTCCCCACCTGGGACTAGCGGGGATGGCGAGCAGTTCTTC.